This T cell receptor beta chain was recorded in a study of T-cell reconstitution after alpha-beta-depleted transplantation in children. The germline V gene encodes CDR1 SQVTM and CDR2 ANQGSEA. Between the trimmed V and J ends, which lost 1 base and 2 bases, there was a span of 15 bases. The CDR3 is 16 amino acids. Preparation of the TCRbeta library was carried out with unique molecular identifiers. TCRdb redid the calling of the PCR reads with MiXCR, one entry per CDR3 protein. Of around 600,000 distinct CDR3 sequences listed, roughly 23% are singletons. Study-level findings and limits: Several hundred rapidly expanded clones from non-depleted graft cells reportedly supplied alpha-beta T cells about two months post-transplant. The study traced high day-60 TCRbeta diversity in some patients to surviving recipient T cells and thymic progenitors. T-cell counts and diversity at one year following transplant were attributed mainly to newly produced T cells.

This clonotype was recorded at least ten times. Its antigen is currently unknown. The sample was PBMCs, mostly from graft donor cells, taken 360 days after TCRalphabeta/CD19-depleted stem cell transplant. This TCR came from a boy younger than two who had a stem cell transplant for acute myeloid leukemia, so the T cells may come from the graft donor. This rearrangement joins TRBV29-1 to TRBJ2-1; perhaps TRBD2 as D (6 bases). The CDR3: CSVEVLGSGPYNEQFF. The CDR3 DNA reads as TGCAGCGTTGAAGTCCTCGGGAGCGGGCCCTACAATGAGCAGTTCTTC.